This T cell receptor (beta chain) stems from a study of early T cells in non-severe SARS-CoV-2 infection. Turning to the study itself: Alpha and beta chains were unpaired, from unsorted whole-blood bulk RNA.

A word on this clonotype: Its antigen is not identified.

Study-wide points: Database matching using VDJdb favored anti-spike CD8 responses, with private and CD4 specificities left missing.

CDR3 length: 15 residues. CDR1 and CDR2 (germline): SGHTS, YDEGEE. With 4 bases clipped from V and 4 bases from J, the junction kept 8 bases outside the gene matches. TCRdb fed the 5' RACE reads into MiXCR, producing one record per CDR3 protein. The repertoire includes 60,000 to 65,000 distinct CDR3 sequences, 8.8% of them detected once, and around an eighth sits in the top ten. V and J are TRBV5-8 and TRBJ1-1, with 9 bases that match TRBD1. Specimen: whole blood, collected at baseline. The sequence was obtained from an adult who was a healthcare worker with PCR-confirmed SARS-CoV-2 infection or an uninfected control (not recorded which). CDR3 residues: CASSQGTGRSTEAFF. The CDR3 bases are TGTGCCAGCAGCCAAGGGACAGGGCGGAGCACTGAAGCTTTCTTT. Filled out from reference TRBV5-8 and TRBJ1-1, the complete variable domain reads EAGVTQSPTHLIKTRGQQATLRCSPISGHTSVYWYQQALGLGLQFLLWYDEGEERNRGNFPPRFSGRQFPNYSSELNVNALELEDSALYLCASSQGTGRSTEAFFGQGTRLTVV.